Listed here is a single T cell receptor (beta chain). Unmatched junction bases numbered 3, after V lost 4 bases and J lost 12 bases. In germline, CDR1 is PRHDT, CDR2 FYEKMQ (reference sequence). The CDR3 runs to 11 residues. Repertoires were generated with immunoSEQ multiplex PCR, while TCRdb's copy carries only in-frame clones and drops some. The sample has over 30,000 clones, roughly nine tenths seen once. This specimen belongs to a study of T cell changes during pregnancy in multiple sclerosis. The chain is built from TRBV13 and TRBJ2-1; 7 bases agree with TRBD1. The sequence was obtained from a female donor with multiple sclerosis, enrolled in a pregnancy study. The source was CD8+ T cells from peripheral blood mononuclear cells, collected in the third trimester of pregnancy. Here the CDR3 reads CASSSQGTQFF. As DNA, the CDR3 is TGTGCCAGCAGCTCACAGGGGACGCAGTTCTTC.